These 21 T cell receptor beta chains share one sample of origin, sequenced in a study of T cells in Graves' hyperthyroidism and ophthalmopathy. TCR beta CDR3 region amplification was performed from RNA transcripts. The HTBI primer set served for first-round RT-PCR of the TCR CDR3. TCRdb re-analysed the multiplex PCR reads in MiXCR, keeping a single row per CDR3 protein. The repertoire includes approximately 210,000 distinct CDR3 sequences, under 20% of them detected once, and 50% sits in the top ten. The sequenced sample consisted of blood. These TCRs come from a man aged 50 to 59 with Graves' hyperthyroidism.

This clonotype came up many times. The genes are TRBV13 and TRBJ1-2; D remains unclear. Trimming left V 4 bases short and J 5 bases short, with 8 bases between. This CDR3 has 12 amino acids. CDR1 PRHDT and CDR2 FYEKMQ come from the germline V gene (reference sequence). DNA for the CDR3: TGTGCCAGCAGCTCCCCGGGATATGGCTACACCTTC. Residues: CASSSPGYGYTF. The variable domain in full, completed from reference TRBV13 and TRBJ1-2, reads AAGVIQSPRHLIKEKRETATLKCYPIPRHDTVYWYQQGPGQDPQFLISFYEKMQSDKGSIPDRFSAQQFSDYHSELNMSSLELGDSALYFCASSSPGYGYTFGSGTRLTVV.

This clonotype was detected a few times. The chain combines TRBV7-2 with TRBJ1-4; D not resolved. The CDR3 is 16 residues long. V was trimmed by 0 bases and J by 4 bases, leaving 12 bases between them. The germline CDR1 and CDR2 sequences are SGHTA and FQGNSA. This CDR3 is CASSLAPSRYNEKLFF. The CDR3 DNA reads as TGTGCCAGCAGCTTAGCGCCGAGTCGCTATAATGAAAAACTGTTTTTT.

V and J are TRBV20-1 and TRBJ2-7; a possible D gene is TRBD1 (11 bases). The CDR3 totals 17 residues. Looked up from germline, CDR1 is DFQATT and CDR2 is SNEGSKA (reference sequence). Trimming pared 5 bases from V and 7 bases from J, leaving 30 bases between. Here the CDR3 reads CSAWDRGVLAGDLEQYF. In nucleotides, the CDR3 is TGCAGTGCTTGGGACAGGGGGGTGCTAGCGGGAGACCTAGAGCAGTACTTC.

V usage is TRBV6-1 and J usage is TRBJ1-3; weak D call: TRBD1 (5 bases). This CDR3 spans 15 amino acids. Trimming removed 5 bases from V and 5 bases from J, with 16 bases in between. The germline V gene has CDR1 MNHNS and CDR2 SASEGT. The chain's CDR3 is CASSPRRAGRNTIYF. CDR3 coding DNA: TGTGCCAGCAGTCCTCGAAGGGCAGGGAGAAACACCATATATTTT.

CDR3 in DNA: TGTGCCAGTAGTCCGATGGAGGGGGGGAACACTGAAGCTTTCTTT. Residues: CASSPMEGGNTEAFF. The rearrangement uses TRBV19 and TRBJ1-1, with D possibly TRBD1 on 6 matching bases. V was pared by 5 bases and J by 1 base, with 14 bases between. The germline V gene has CDR1 LNHDA and CDR2 SQIVND (reference sequence). The CDR3 spans 15 residues.

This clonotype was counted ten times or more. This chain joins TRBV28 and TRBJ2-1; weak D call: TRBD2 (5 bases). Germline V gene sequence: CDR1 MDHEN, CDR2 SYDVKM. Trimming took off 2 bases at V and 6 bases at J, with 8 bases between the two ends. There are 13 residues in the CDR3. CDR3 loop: CASSLPGVNEQFF. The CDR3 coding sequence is TGTGCCAGCAGTTTACCCGGGGTCAATGAGCAGTTCTTC.

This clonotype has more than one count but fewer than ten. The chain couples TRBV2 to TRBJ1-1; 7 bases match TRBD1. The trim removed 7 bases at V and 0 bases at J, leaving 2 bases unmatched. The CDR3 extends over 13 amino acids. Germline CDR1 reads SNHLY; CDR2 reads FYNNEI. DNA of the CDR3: TGTGCCAGCAAGGGACAGATGAACACTGAAGCTTTCTTT. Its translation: CASKGQMNTEAFF.

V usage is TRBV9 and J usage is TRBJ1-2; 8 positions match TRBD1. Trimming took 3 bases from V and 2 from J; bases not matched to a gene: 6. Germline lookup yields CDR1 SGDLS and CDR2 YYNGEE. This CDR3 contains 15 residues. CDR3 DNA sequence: TGTGCCAGCAGCGCCCCGACAGGGGCGAACTATGGCTACACCTTC. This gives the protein CASSAPTGANYGYTF.

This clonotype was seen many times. The DNA for the CDR3 is TGTGCTACGCGGGACCCTGCTAGCACAGATACGCAGTATTTT. Its translation: CATRDPASTDTQYF. The chain recombines TRBV12-5 with TRBJ2-3; maybe TRBD2 (6 bases). The germline V gene has CDR1 LGHNT and CDR2 FRNRAP. Trimming stripped 10 bases from V and 0 bases from J, with 14 bases between. CDR3 length equals 14 residues.

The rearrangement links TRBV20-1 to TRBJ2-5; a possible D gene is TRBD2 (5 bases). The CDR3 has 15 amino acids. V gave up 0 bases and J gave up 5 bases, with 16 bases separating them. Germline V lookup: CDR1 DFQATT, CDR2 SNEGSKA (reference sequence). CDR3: CSARDIRGFSETQYF. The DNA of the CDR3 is TGCAGTGCTAGAGATATCCGCGGGTTTTCGGAGACCCAGTACTTC.

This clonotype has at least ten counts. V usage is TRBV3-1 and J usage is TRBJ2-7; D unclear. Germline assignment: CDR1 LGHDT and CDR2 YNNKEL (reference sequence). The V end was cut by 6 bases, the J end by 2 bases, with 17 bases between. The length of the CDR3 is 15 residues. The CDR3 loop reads CASRPSGSITYEQYF. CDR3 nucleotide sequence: TGTGCCAGCAGACCCTCCGGGTCCATAACCTACGAGCAGTACTTC.

The CDR3 nucleotides read TGCAGTGCCCCGACCATGACAGGGGGCTACTCTGGAAACACCATATATTTT. Its protein is CSAPTMTGGYSGNTIYF. The V call is TRBV20-1, the J call TRBJ1-3, with 10 nucleotides matching TRBD1. CDR1 and CDR2 (germline): DFQATT, SNEGSKA (reference sequence). The CDR3 contains 17 residues. J lost 0 bases, V lost 6 bases, and 11 bases had no gene match.

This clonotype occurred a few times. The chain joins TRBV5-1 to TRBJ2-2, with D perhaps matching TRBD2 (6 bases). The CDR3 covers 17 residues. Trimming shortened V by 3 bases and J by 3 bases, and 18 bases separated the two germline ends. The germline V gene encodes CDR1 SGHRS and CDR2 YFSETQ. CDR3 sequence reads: CASSSLPTPGDTGELFF. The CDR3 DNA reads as TGCGCCAGCAGCTCGCTCCCGACCCCGGGAGACACCGGGGAGCTGTTTTTT.

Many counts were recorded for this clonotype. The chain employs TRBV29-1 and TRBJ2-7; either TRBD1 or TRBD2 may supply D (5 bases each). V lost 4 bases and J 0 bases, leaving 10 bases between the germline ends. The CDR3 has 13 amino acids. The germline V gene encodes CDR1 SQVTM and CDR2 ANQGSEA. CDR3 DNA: TGCAGCGTTGTAGCAGGGAGCTCCTACGAGCAGTACTTC. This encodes CSVVAGSSYEQYF.

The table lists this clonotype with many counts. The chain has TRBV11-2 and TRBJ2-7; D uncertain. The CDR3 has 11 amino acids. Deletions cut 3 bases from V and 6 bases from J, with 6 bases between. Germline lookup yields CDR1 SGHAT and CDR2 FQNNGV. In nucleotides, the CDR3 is TGTGCCAGCAGCTTCTCCATCGAGCAGTACTTC. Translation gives CASSFSIEQYF.

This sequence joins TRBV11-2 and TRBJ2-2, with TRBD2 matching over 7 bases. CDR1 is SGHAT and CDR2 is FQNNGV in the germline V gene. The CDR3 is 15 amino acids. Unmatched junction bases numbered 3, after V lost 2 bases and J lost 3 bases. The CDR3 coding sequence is TGTGCCAGCAGCTTATCCCTAGCGGACACCGGGGAGCTGTTTTTT. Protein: CASSLSLADTGELFF.

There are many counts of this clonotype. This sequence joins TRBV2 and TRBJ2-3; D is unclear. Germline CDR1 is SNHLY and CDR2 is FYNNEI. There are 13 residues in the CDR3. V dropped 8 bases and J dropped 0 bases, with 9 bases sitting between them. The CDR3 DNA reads TGTGCCAGCCGCCGGGCCAGCACAGATACGCAGTATTTT. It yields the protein CASRRASTDTQYF.

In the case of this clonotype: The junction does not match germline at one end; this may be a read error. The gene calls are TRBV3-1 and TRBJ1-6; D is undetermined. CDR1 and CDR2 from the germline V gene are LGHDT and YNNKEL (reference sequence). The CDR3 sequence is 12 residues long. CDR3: CASSKRNSSLHF. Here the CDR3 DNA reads TGTGCCAGCAGCAAGAGAAATTCATCCCTCCACTTT.

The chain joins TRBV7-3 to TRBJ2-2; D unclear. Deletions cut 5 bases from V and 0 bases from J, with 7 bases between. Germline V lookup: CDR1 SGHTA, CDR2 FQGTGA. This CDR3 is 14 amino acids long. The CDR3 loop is CASSKVTNTGELFF. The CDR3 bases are TGTGCCAGCAGCAAGGTGACGAACACCGGGGAGCTGTTTTTT.

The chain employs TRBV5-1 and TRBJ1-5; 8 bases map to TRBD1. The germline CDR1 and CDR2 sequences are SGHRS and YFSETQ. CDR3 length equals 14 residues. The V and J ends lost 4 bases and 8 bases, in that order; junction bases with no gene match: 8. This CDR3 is CASSKTGGEKPQHF. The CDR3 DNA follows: TGCGCCAGCAGCAAAACAGGGGGAGAGAAGCCCCAGCATTTT.

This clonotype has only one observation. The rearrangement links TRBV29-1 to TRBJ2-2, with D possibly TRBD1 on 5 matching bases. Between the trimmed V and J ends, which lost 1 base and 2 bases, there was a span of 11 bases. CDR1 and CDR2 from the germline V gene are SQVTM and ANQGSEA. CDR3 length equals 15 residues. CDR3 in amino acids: CSVEGGDSNTGELFF. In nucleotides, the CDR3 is TGCAGCGTTGAAGGGGGCGACAGTAACACCGGGGAGCTGTTTTTT.